This TCR beta chain was observed in a study of ipilimumab plus nivolumab after autologous stem cell transplantation. This CDR3 has 15 amino acids. Deletions cut 5 bases from V and 0 bases from J, with 11 bases between. Looked up from germline, CDR1 is LNHDA and CDR2 is SQIVND (reference sequence). Using immunoSEQ multiplex PCR, the repertoire was profiled, and TCRdb retains in-frame clones only, with some absent. The sample includes approximately 9,800 clones, around 73% seen only once; the top ten take about 7.7%. Ipilimumab, 1 mg/kg, started 14 to 28 days after autologous transplant. The TCR sequence derives from a male donor with diffuse large B-cell lymphoma. The input for sequencing was PBMCs, taken in a trial of ipilimumab plus nivolumab as post-transplant consolidation. The gene calls are TRBV19 and TRBJ2-4; no definite D call. CDR3 in amino acids: CASSVGSLAKNIQYF. The CDR3 DNA reads as TGTGCCAGTAGTGTAGGATCCCTAGCCAAAAACATTCAGTACTTC.